This T cell receptor (beta chain) was sequenced in a study of CD8 T cells in ankylosing spondylitis (dated by TCRdb to 2016 to 2017). Context from the whole study: T cell receptor beta repertoires were profiled in healthy donors and ankylosing spondylitis patients so that disease-linked TCR variants could be found. The full study cohort was made up of over 20 ankylosing spondylitis patients and some 100 healthy donors. Peripheral blood was sampled, and synovial fluid was also collected from ankylosing spondylitis patients.

The sequencing machine was an Illumina HiSeq 2500. Quantitative 5'-RACE with molecular barcodes was the method used to prepare the TCR beta libraries. In the original analysis: A new computational method based on a probabilistic model of VDJ rearrangement was used to identify disease-linked TCR variants. TCRdb took the public reads, trimmed them with fastp at Q25, ran MiXCR for clone calling and kept in-frame beta chains. Identical CDR3 proteins give one entry, which carries the most common genes and DNA. These V and J calls are TCRdb output, not the study's own analysis. This sample is represented by roughly 200,000 distinct CDR3 sequences; under 30% of them were singletons. The ten largest clonotypes hold less than 8.5% of the sample. V was cut back by 5 bases and J by 5 bases, leaving a gap of 18 bases between them. From the germline V gene (reference sequence), CDR1 is SGHAT and CDR2 is FQDESV. The CDR3 numbers 15 residues from cysteine through phenylalanine. Only the CDR3 portion is preserved as DNA: 45 bases, with reading frame beginning at the first base.

This clonotype was picked up many times. It lacks a known antigen. Base quality data are lacking; no much larger clone is found one base away. On the study overall, not on this receptor specifically: A TCR beta motif made up of under ten highly homologous amino acid variants appeared to be characteristic of blood from ankylosing spondylitis patients. The disease-linked clones were reported as significantly enriched in matched synovial fluid samples from ankylosing spondylitis patients. Some TCR beta motif variants had previously been reported in synovial fluid and blood of reactive arthritis patients, which suggested common disease-initiation mechanisms. A CD8+ phenotype was shown by the disease-linked clones, which were found at relatively low frequencies in peripheral blood.

The sequencing input was blood, either unsorted or a sorted T cell fraction (not recorded which). The TCR sequence derives from a male donor with ankylosing spondylitis or in good health (not recorded which). The V and J genes are TRBV11-1 and TRBJ2-5; the D gene is perhaps TRBD1, from 6 matching bases. The CDR3 here reads CASSPGQPGRETQYF. Here is the DNA: TGTGCCAGCAGCCCTGGACAGCCCGGACGGGAGACCCAGTACTTC.